Below, 20 T cell receptor beta chains from the same sample are listed, as sequenced in a study of T cells in Graves' hyperthyroidism and ophthalmopathy. TCR beta CDR3 regions were amplified from RNA transcripts. First-round RT-PCR of the TCR CDR3 relied on the HTBI primer set. MiXCR, run by TCRdb on the multiplex PCR reads, gives a single entry per CDR3 protein. The sample carries 300,000 to 400,000 distinct CDR3 sequences, about 14% recorded once. The sequencing input was blood. Receptors were obtained from a woman aged 30 to 39 with Graves' hyperthyroidism.

The chain carries TRBV4-3 and TRBJ2-7; 11 bases align to TRBD1. With 0 bases clipped from V and 3 bases from J, the junction kept 4 bases outside the gene matches. CDR1 is LGHNA and CDR2 is YSLEER in the germline V gene. The CDR3 consists of 16 residues. The CDR3 DNA sequence: TGCGCCAGCAGCCAAGAAGGAGGGACAGGGGGCTACGAGCAGTACTTC. Translation gives CASSQEGGTGGYEQYF.

This clonotype was recorded a few times. The V and J genes are TRBV12-3 or TRBV12-4 and TRBJ2-1; the match to TRBD2 covers 10 bases. Losses at the gene ends were 0 bases for V and 6 bases for J; bases not matched to a gene: 14. The CDR3 is 19 residues long. CDR3 DNA: TGTGCCAGCAGTTTAGCGCTATCATGGTACGGACTAGCGGCCAATGAGCAGTTCTTC. Its translation is CASSLALSWYGLAANEQFF.

This clonotype was recorded once. V gene TRBV9 combines with J gene TRBJ1-5; D may be TRBD1 (6 bases). The CDR3 runs 15 residues. Trimming removed 2 bases at V and 4 bases at J, with 13 bases between. Germline V gives CDR1 SGDLS, CDR2 YYNGEE. CDR3 in amino acids: CASSVGGGHNQPQHF. In DNA form, the CDR3 reads TGTGCCAGCAGCGTCGGTGGGGGGCATAATCAGCCCCAGCATTTT.

This clonotype was seen at least ten times. The genes are TRBV5-6 and TRBJ2-7; 10 nucleotides align to TRBD1. The ends lost 2 bases at V and 5 bases at J; junction bases unmatched: 1. CDR3 length equals 13 residues. The germline V gene has CDR1 SGHDT and CDR2 YYEEEE. The CDR3 sequence: CASSFGTGDEQYF. CDR3 in DNA: TGTGCCAGCAGCTTCGGGACAGGGGACGAGCAGTACTTC.

CDR3: CSALKYEQYF. In DNA, the CDR3 is TGCAGTGCTTTGAAATACGAGCAGTACTTC. The chain combines TRBV20-1 with TRBJ2-7; D is uncertain. Trimming left V 5 bases short and J 4 bases short, with 6 bases between. Germline V CDR1 and CDR2: DFQATT, SNEGSKA (reference sequence). The CDR3 totals 10 residues.

The CDR3 sequence: CSAGTSGFSYEQYF. The CDR3, as DNA: TGCAGTGCAGGGACTAGCGGATTCTCCTACGAGCAGTACTTC. The chain is built from TRBV20-1 and TRBJ2-7; 11 bases are shared with TRBD2. Germline V gives CDR1 DFQATT, CDR2 SNEGSKA (reference sequence). Unmatched junction bases numbered 4, after V lost 6 bases and J lost 0 bases. This CDR3 contains 14 residues.

This clonotype showed up just once. With a much larger clone just one base away, this may be a read error. The chain has TRBV7-2 and TRBJ1-6; tentative D call: TRBD1 (6 bases). Germline assignment: CDR1 SGHTA and CDR2 FQGNSA. The CDR3 length is 14 residues. CDR3 sequence reads: CASTLDWQGRPLHF. The CDR3 nucleotides are TGTGCCAGCACCTTAGATTGGCAGGGGAGACCCCTCCACTTT.

The chain links TRBV6-1 to TRBJ2-3, with a weak D call TRBD2 (6 bases). With 6 bases removed from V and 2 bases from J, the gap between germline ends came to 12 bases. Germline loops: CDR1 MNHNS, CDR2 SASEGT. This CDR3 is built from 14 residues. The CDR3 DNA reads TGTGCCAGCAGCCACCGGGAGCCCACAGATACGCAGTATTTT. As protein: CASSHREPTDTQYF.

This clonotype was seen ten or more times. This chain uses TRBV7-2 with TRBJ1-2; D is possibly TRBD1 (5 bases). The CDR3 loop spans 16 amino acids. V shed 5 bases and J shed 4 bases, with 20 bases lying between them. Germline V gene data show CDR1 as SGHTA and CDR2 as FQGNSA. CDR3 DNA: TGTGCCAGCAGCCCCGACCTTTTGACAGCCACCTATGGCTACACCTTC. It yields the protein CASSPDLLTATYGYTF.

The chain links TRBV6-2 or TRBV6-3 to TRBJ1-2; weak D call: TRBD1 (6 bases). CDR1 is MNHEY and CDR2 is SVGEGT in the germline V gene. The V end was cut by 8 bases, the J end by 2 bases, with 18 bases between. This CDR3 spans 15 amino acids. CDR3 sequence reads: CASHRGRGTNYGYTF. CDR3 DNA: TGTGCCAGCCACCGAGGCCGGGGGACAAACTATGGCTACACCTTC.

This clonotype was seen at least ten times. The V gene is TRBV15, the J gene TRBJ2-7; D is perhaps TRBD1 (6 bases). Per the germline V gene, CDR1 is LNHNV and CDR2 is YYDKDF (reference sequence). The CDR3 consists of 18 residues. Trimming removed 1 base from V and 4 bases from J, with 23 bases in between. The CDR3 region is CATSRAPELGTLTYEQYF. CDR3 coding DNA: TGTGCCACCAGCAGAGCCCCTGAACTCGGGACACTCACTTACGAGCAGTACTTC. Full variable domain (remainder filled in from reference TRBV15 and TRBJ2-7): DAMVIQNPRYQVTQFGKPVTLSCSQTLNHNVMYWYQQKSSQAPKLLFHYYDKDFNNEADTPDNFQSRRPNTSFCFLDIRSPGLGDTAMYLCATSRAPELGTLTYEQYFGPGTRLTVT.

As for this clonotype: The junction shows a germline mismatch at one end, possibly a read error. CDR3 nucleotide sequence: TGTGCCTGGATTCGAGGCGTTGGAAACGCCATATATTTT. Translating it yields CAWIRGVGNAIYF. The chain has TRBV30 and TRBJ1-3; D uncertain. Germline lookup yields CDR1 GTSNPN and CDR2 SVGIG (reference sequence). CDR3 length: 13 residues.

The chain couples TRBV5-4 to TRBJ2-7, with 11 bases fitting TRBD2. The length of the CDR3 is 14 residues. Trimming removed 4 bases from V and 3 bases from J; junction bases left unmatched: 3. CDR1 is SGHNT, CDR2 YYREEE, per germline (reference sequence). The CDR3 loop reads CASSQGLADYEQYF. The CDR3 DNA is TGTGCCAGCAGCCAGGGACTAGCGGACTACGAGCAGTACTTC. Full variable domain (missing parts from reference TRBV5-4 and TRBJ2-7): ETGVTQSPTHLIKTRGQQVTLRCSSQSGHNTVSWYQQALGQGPQFIFQYYREEENGRGNFPPRFSGLQFPNYSSELNVNALELDDSALYLCASSQGLADYEQYFGPGTRLTVT.

In this sample, this clonotype turned up many times. The rearrangement joins TRBV12-3 or TRBV12-4 to TRBJ2-2, with D unresolved. V lost 8 bases to trimming and J lost 4 bases, with 14 bases between them. The CDR3 is 14 residues long. The CDR3 protein is CASVVVLGTGELFF. Written as DNA, the CDR3 is TGTGCCAGCGTGGTGGTTTTAGGCACCGGGGAGCTGTTTTTT.

This clonotype was counted many times. CDR3 sequence reads: CASKAGELFF. CDR3 nucleotides: TGTGCCAGCAAAGCCGGGGAGCTGTTTTTT. The chain employs TRBV28 and TRBJ2-2; D uncertain. The CDR3 runs 10 residues. Trimming took off 7 bases at V and 6 bases at J, with 3 bases between the two ends. The germline V gene encodes CDR1 MDHEN and CDR2 SYDVKM.

This chain uses TRBV20-1 with TRBJ1-3; D gene ambiguous. Germline V gene sequence: CDR1 DFQATT, CDR2 SNEGSKA (reference sequence). V was trimmed by 2 bases and J by 4 bases, leaving 6 bases between them. CDR3 length: 12 residues. The CDR3 DNA follows: TGCAGTGCTAGACTTGCGGGAAACACCATATATTTT. Amino acids: CSARLAGNTIYF.

This clonotype was observed a handful of times. This chain connects TRBV20-1 to TRBJ2-7; D ambiguous. In germline, CDR1 is DFQATT, CDR2 SNEGSKA (reference sequence). V was pared by 3 bases and J by 8 bases, with 14 bases between. The CDR3 length is 12 residues. The CDR3 DNA reads TGCAGTGCTAGTGTTGACCCTACGAAGCAGTACTTC. It is translated as CSASVDPTKQYF.

This rearrangement joins TRBV4-3 to TRBJ2-2, with 7 bases fitting TRBD2. This CDR3 contains 15 residues. Germline V lookup: CDR1 LGHNA, CDR2 YSLEER. Trimming removed 1 base from V and 7 bases from J; junction bases left unmatched: 6. CDR3 residues: CASSQGDYLVGELFF. In DNA form, the CDR3 reads TGCGCCAGCAGCCAAGGGGACTACTTAGTCGGGGAGCTGTTTTTT.

This clonotype was counted between two and nine times. The chain employs TRBV6-4 and TRBJ2-3; 8 nucleotides match TRBD2. Germline CDR1 reads MRHNA; CDR2 reads SNTAGT. The CDR3 consists of 15 residues. The junction had 7 bases not matched to a gene; V was cut back by 4 bases and J by 4 bases. DNA for the CDR3: TGTGCCAGCAGTGCCTCCGGGACTAGTTCAGATACGCAGTATTTT. As protein: CASSASGTSSDTQYF.

This clonotype was recorded at least ten times. The rearrangement uses TRBV11-2 and TRBJ2-7; D might be TRBD1 (5 bases). The CDR3 is 13 residues long. With 5 bases removed from V and 6 bases from J, the gap between germline ends came to 14 bases. The V gene's germline CDR1 is SGHAT and CDR2 FQNNGV. CDR3 DNA: TGTGCCAGCAGCCAGGCCAGGGTAATCGAGCAGTACTTC. It encodes CASSQARVIEQYF.